This TCR beta chain is from a study of blood T cell repertoires in COVID-19. Across the study: Spain, Italy and the United States supplied samples that represented acute and convalescent COVID-19. The cDNA or gDNA used as material had been derived from T cells, B-cell-depleted T cells, or PBMCs.

Method: immunoSEQ multiplex PCR; TCRdb's copy keeps in-frame clones and lacks some. The sample has over 200,000 clones, 89% seen once. Per the germline V gene, CDR1 is KGHSH and CDR2 is LQKENI. The CDR3 contains 14 residues. The junction had 2 bases not matched to a gene; V was cut back by 2 bases and J by 1 base. The sequenced sample consisted of peripheral blood. This sequence joins TRBV18 and TRBJ2-7, with 7 bases identical to TRBD1. This sequence was found in a man aged 55 to 69 who had recovered from COVID-19. The CDR3 protein is CASSPRTGSYEQYF. In DNA form, the CDR3 reads TGTGCCAGCTCACCAAGGACAGGATCCTACGAGCAGTACTTC.